One and the same sample provided the 8 T cell receptor beta chains below, sequenced in a study of T cell repertoires in cytomegalovirus infection. From the reads, TCRdb called clonotypes with MiXCR, one entry per CDR3 protein. This table has about 530,000 distinct CDR3 sequences, roughly 29% appearing once. The specimen sequenced was PBMCs. The receptors stem from a human donor in good health (CMV status not recorded). Some clones in this sample may be carry-over from other donors' samples.

This clonotype has a handful of counts. J is TRBJ2-1 and V is TRBV11-2; weak D call: TRBD1 (6 bases). Trimming took 1 base from V and 1 from J, leaving 14 bases between them. The germline CDR1 and CDR2 sequences are SGHAT and FQNNGV. The CDR3 consists of 17 residues. The CDR3 loop reads CASSLVWGQRSYNEQFF. The CDR3 nucleotides read TGTGCCAGCAGCTTAGTATGGGGGCAGAGATCCTACAATGAGCAGTTCTTC.

This clonotype was recorded only once. The chain links TRBV12-3 or TRBV12-4 to TRBJ2-6; 7 bases fit TRBD1. Losses at the gene ends were 6 bases for V and 0 bases for J; bases not matched to a gene: 5. This CDR3 has 16 amino acids. CDR3 nucleotides: TGTGCCAGCAGCTGGGACAGTATCTCTGGGGCCAACGTCCTGACTTTC. Translated: CASSWDSISGANVLTF.

This clonotype was detected only a few times. The gene calls are TRBV6-5 and TRBJ1-6; D unresolved. V was clipped by 6 bases and J by 2 bases, with 20 bases between them. This CDR3 comprises 18 residues. The germline CDR1 and CDR2 sequences are MNHEY and SVGAGI. CDR3 region: CASRSEFQTSPYNSPLHF. The CDR3, as DNA: TGTGCCAGCAGGTCCGAGTTTCAGACTTCACCCTATAATTCACCCCTCCACTTT.

V and J are TRBV3-1 and TRBJ2-1, with TRBD2 matching over 9 bases. After removal of 4 bases from V and 9 bases from J, the junction contained 10 bases not matched to a gene. CDR1 and CDR2 (germline): LGHDT, YNNKEL (reference sequence). The CDR3 totals 15 residues. CDR3 DNA sequence: TGTGCCAGCAGCCTCGGACTAGCGCCCACTTTTGAGCAGTTCTTC. This translates into CASSLGLAPTFEQFF.

This clonotype came up many times. V and J are TRBV7-8 and TRBJ2-1; the match to TRBD2 covers 10 bases. J gave up 5 bases and V 1 base, and 5 bases lay outside the gene matches. The CDR3 runs to 16 residues. Germline values: CDR1 SGHVS, CDR2 FQNEAQ. The CDR3 coding sequence is TGTGCCAGCAGCTTAGATGTTCTAGCGGGAGACAATGAGCAGTTCTTC. It yields the protein CASSLDVLAGDNEQFF.

The rearrangement joins TRBV6-6 to TRBJ2-7; 10 bases align to TRBD2. Germline V gene lookup returns CDR1 MNHNY and CDR2 SVGAGI (reference sequence). After removal of 6 bases from V and 1 base from J, the junction contained 6 bases not matched to a gene. The CDR3 runs to 15 residues. The CDR3 nucleotides read TGTGCCAGCAGCCCCGGGACTAGCGAGTCCTACGAGCAGTACGTC. Its protein is CASSPGTSESYEQYV.

The V call is TRBV11-2, the J call TRBJ2-1; TRBD2 might be the D (5 bases). CDR3 size: 16 residues. V was clipped by 5 bases and J by 0 bases, with 14 bases between them. Looked up from germline, CDR1 is SGHAT and CDR2 is FQNNGV. The CDR3 sequence is CASSRLRGSSYNEQFF. In DNA form, the CDR3 reads TGTGCCAGCAGCCGACTCCGGGGAAGCTCCTACAATGAGCAGTTCTTC.

The chain links TRBV12-3 or TRBV12-4 to TRBJ2-7; D uncertain. Trimming took 2 bases from V and 5 from J, leaving 10 bases between them. The CDR3 sequence is 13 residues long. The DNA of the CDR3 is TGTGCCAGCAGTTTAAGGTTCTCGGACGAGCAGTACGTC. Its translation: CASSLRFSDEQYV.